A single sample gave rise to the 9 T cell receptor beta chains below, sequenced in a study of T-cell memory formation after mild COVID-19. TCRdb analysed the 5' RACE reads with MiXCR anew, one entry per CDR3 protein. Seen here are 80,000 to 90,000 distinct CDR3 sequences, about 23% observed once, and the top ten hold roughly 40%. Sequenced input: PBMCs or a T cell subset sorted from them (not recorded which). The receptors were sampled from a man younger than 35 who had mild COVID-19 (a few samples of this study predate the infection). Cell type and time point are not known.

This clonotype has just a few counts. The rearrangement links TRBV12-3 or TRBV12-4 to TRBJ2-3; 7 bases are shared with TRBD1. This CDR3 has 11 residues. V was clipped by 7 bases and J by 14 bases; unmatched bases: 9. The CDR3 sequence is CASTLQGERYF. The CDR3 nucleotides read TGTGCCAGCACTCTGCAGGGGGAACGGTATTTT.

Only a few counts were recorded for this clonotype. The junction differs from germline at one of its ends, possibly a read error. The V and J genes are TRBV6-2 or TRBV6-3 and TRBJ2-5, with 7 bases fitting TRBD2. Germline lookup yields CDR1 MNHEY and CDR2 SVGEGT. This CDR3 comprises 19 residues. Here the CDR3 reads CASSYSIGSTSVFQQTQYF. CDR3 in DNA: TGTGCCAGCAGTTACTCGATCGGTTCCACTAGCGTGTTCCAACAGACCCAGTACTTC.

This clonotype came up a few times. The chain recombines TRBV7-6 with TRBJ1-1, with 7 bases matching TRBD1. CDR3 length: 14 amino acids. V shed 6 bases and J 6 bases; nucleotides not matched to a gene: 10. In germline, CDR1 is SGHVS, CDR2 FNYEAQ. The CDR3: CASSSMTGLAEAFF. The CDR3 DNA is TGTGCCAGCAGTTCTATGACAGGGCTTGCTGAAGCTTTCTTT.

The J gene is TRBJ1-2, the V gene TRBV4-3; D call uncertain. CDR1 is LGHNA and CDR2 is YSLEER in the germline V gene. The CDR3 runs 14 residues. V was clipped by 1 base and J by 4 bases, with 10 bases between them. CDR3 in amino acids: CASSQGKSFYGYTF. The CDR3 coding sequence is TGCGCCAGCAGCCAAGGGAAGAGTTTCTATGGCTACACCTTC.

This clonotype was seen only a few times. The rearrangement links TRBV7-9 to TRBJ2-3, with a weak D call TRBD1 (6 bases). From germline, CDR1 is SEHNR and CDR2 FQNEAQ (reference sequence). The CDR3 consists of 15 residues. Trimming stripped 5 bases from V and 3 bases from J, with 15 bases between. Here the CDR3 DNA reads TGTGCCAGCAGCCCAGGGGCCACGGGGACAGATACGCAGTATTTT. It specifies CASSPGATGTDTQYF.

In its sample, this clonotype was seen a few times. The chain recombines TRBV12-3 or TRBV12-4 with TRBJ2-2; weak D call: TRBD1 (5 bases). V shed 7 bases and J shed 8 bases, with 11 bases lying between them. CDR3 length: 12 residues. This CDR3 is CASTKGVGELFF. The DNA for the CDR3 is TGTGCCAGCACCAAAGGGGTGGGGGAGCTGTTTTTT.

The chain couples TRBV9 to TRBJ2-2; TRBD1 might be the D (6 bases). The CDR3 contains 15 residues. V was shortened by 5 bases and J by 0 bases, with 11 bases between the two germline ends. Germline V lookup: CDR1 SGDLS, CDR2 YYNGEE. For the CDR3, the DNA is TGTGCCAGCAGAGACGGACAGACGAACACCGGGGAGCTGTTTTTT. Translating it yields CASRDGQTNTGELFF.

Only a few counts were recorded for this clonotype. V and J are TRBV4-1 and TRBJ2-2; D gene unclear. The germline CDR1 and CDR2 sequences are MGHRA and YSYEKL. Trimming took off 5 bases at V and 3 bases at J, with 16 bases between the two ends. CDR3 length: 16 residues. The CDR3 reads CASSGVPRGYTGELFF. CDR3 bases: TGCGCCAGCAGCGGAGTACCCCGCGGCTACACCGGGGAGCTGTTTTTT.

This clonotype was counted between two and nine times. The V and J genes are TRBV5-1 and TRBJ2-5, with D tentatively TRBD1 (5 bases). The germline CDR1 and CDR2 sequences are SGHRS and YFSETQ. Trimming removed 2 bases from V and 1 base from J, with 12 bases in between. The CDR3 runs to 15 residues. CDR3 sequence: CASSFGVRGQETQYF. In DNA, the CDR3 is TGCGCCAGCAGCTTTGGGGTTAGGGGCCAAGAGACCCAGTACTTC.